Described below is a single TCR beta chain sequence and its context. In germline, CDR1 is LNHDA, CDR2 SQIVND (reference sequence). After removal of 3 bases from V and 6 bases from J, the junction contained 13 bases not matched to a gene. The CDR3 runs 16 residues. Source study methods: Scientists estimated how many nucleated cells there were by amplifying reference gene primers. The repertoire was sequenced with immunoSEQ multiplex PCR; TCRdb's copy has only in-frame clones and lacks some. D and trimming were read from the DNA, whereas the V and J calls and clone size are those reported in that table. The profile shows about 240,000 clones, about 86% of them singletons. This entry comes from a study of blood T cell repertoires in COVID-19. Study-wide background: The United States, Italy and Spain were the sources of the acute and convalescent COVID-19 samples. From T cells, B-cell-depleted T cells, or PBMCs came the material, which was cDNA or gDNA.

This receptor was taken from a man aged 60-69 years with acute or convalescent COVID-19. Sequenced input: peripheral blood. The V and J genes are TRBV19 and TRBJ2-7; 8 bases fit TRBD2. DNA for the CDR3: TGTGCCAGTAGTATGAGGACTAGCCCGAATCCCGCCGAGCAGTACTTC. Its protein is CASSMRTSPNPAEQYF.